One sample yielded the 8 T cell receptor beta chains listed below, sequenced in a study of blood T cell repertoires in COVID-19. TCRdb keeps only in-frame clones here, not all; method: immunoSEQ multiplex PCR. Of 250,000 or so clones listed, approximately 86% are singletons. Sequenced sample: peripheral blood. The receptors derive from a man aged 25-45 years with active or convalescent COVID-19.

V is TRBV2 and J is TRBJ1-6, with 9 bases matching TRBD1. The V and J ends lost 11 bases and 0 bases, in that order; junction bases with no gene match: 5. The CDR3 totals 15 residues. In germline, CDR1 is SNHLY, CDR2 FYNNEI. For the CDR3, the DNA is TGTGCCGGTAACAGGGGGCTCTCCTATAATTCACCCCTCCACTTT. Its translation: CAGNRGLSYNSPLHF.

V is TRBV11-2 and J is TRBJ2-2, with TRBD1 matching over 8 bases. V gave up 5 bases and J gave up 4 bases; unmatched junction bases: 9. The germline CDR1 and CDR2 sequences are SGHAT and FQNNGV. This CDR3 contains 16 residues. The CDR3 is CASSTRTGLSTGELFF. The CDR3 DNA sequence: TGTGCCAGCAGCACGAGGACAGGGTTGAGCACCGGGGAGCTGTTTTTT.

This clone showed up just once. The genes are TRBV20-1 and TRBJ1-3; D gene ambiguous. Germline V gene data show CDR1 as DFQATT and CDR2 as SNEGSKA (reference sequence). The CDR3 is 10 amino acids. The CDR3 coding sequence is TGCAGCGTATATGGAAACACCATATATTTT. Amino acid sequence: CSVYGNTIYF.

This chain links TRBV5-1 with TRBJ2-1; maybe TRBD1 (6 bases). V was clipped by 4 bases and J by 4 bases, with 18 bases between them. Germline-derived CDR1 and CDR2 are SGHRS and YFSETQ. This CDR3 has 16 residues. The CDR3 DNA reads as TGCGCCAGCAGCCTGATTGTGGACAGCCTTTACAATGAGCAGTTCTTC. It codes for CASSLIVDSLYNEQFF. Together with reference TRBV5-1 and TRBJ2-1, the CDR3 gives the full variable domain: KAGVTQTPRYLIKTRGQQVTLSCSPISGHRSVSWYQQTPGQGLQFLFEYFSETQRNKGNFPGRFSGRQFSNSRSEMNVSTLELGDSALYLCASSLIVDSLYNEQFFGPGTRLTVL.

V and J are TRBV7-2 and TRBJ1-1; D is unresolved. CDR3 size: 12 residues. Germline V gene sequence: CDR1 SGHTA, CDR2 FQGNSA. V gave up 3 bases and J gave up 8 bases, with 10 bases separating them. CDR3 residues: CASSFGVIEAFF. CDR3 sequence (DNA): TGTGCCAGCAGCTTCGGGGTTATCGAAGCTTTCTTT.

This clone has only a few counts. V usage is TRBV19 and J usage is TRBJ1-4, with a tentative D call TRBD1 (6 bases). The CDR3 is 16 amino acids. Germline CDR1 and CDR2: LNHDA and SQIVND (reference sequence). Trimming pared 5 bases from V and 5 bases from J, leaving 18 bases between. CDR3 nucleotides: TGTGCCAGTAGTGGACGACAGGCAACTCTGAATGAAAAACTGTTTTTT. As protein: CASSGRQATLNEKLFF.

The chain combines TRBV19 with TRBJ2-5; 11 bases match TRBD2. With 6 bases clipped from V and 2 bases from J, the junction kept 5 bases outside the gene matches. CDR1 is LNHDA, CDR2 SQIVND, per germline (reference sequence). The CDR3 consists of 15 residues. This CDR3 is CASRWASGGQETQYF. For the CDR3, the DNA is TGTGCCAGTAGATGGGCTAGCGGGGGGCAAGAGACCCAGTACTTC.

This clone came up once. The chain combines TRBV27 with TRBJ1-1; D ambiguous. The V end lost 6 bases, the J end lost 0 bases, and 8 bases lay between the germline ends. CDR3 length: 13 amino acids. Germline values: CDR1 MNHEY, CDR2 SMNVEV (reference sequence). The CDR3 nucleotides are TGTGCCAGCAGCCGATACATGAACACTGAAGCTTTCTTT. Translating it yields CASSRYMNTEAFF.